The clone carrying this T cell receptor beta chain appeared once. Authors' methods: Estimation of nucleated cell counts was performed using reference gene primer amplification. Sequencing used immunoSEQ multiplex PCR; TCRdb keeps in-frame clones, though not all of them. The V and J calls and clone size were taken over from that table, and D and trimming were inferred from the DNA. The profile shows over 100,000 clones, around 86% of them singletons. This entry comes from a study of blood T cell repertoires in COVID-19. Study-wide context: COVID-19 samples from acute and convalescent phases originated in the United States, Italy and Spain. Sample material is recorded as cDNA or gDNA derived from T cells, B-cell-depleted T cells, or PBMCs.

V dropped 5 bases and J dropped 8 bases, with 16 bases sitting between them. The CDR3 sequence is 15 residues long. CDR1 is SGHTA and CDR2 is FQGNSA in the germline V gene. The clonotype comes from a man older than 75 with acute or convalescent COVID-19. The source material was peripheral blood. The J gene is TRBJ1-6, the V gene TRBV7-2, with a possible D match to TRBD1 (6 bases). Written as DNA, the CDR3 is TGTGCCAGCAGCACAACAGGGTCTTCGGATTCACCCCTCCACTTT. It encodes CASSTTGSSDSPLHF.